This T cell receptor beta chain was profiled in a study of shared clonotypes between healthy human individuals. Study background: The study enrolled two women and three men aged 18 to 49. Points from the study as a whole: Despite large depth, rarefaction showed incomplete sorted-subset sequencing.

Trimming pared 8 bases from V and 4 bases from J, leaving 15 bases between. Germline V gives CDR1 SGDLS, CDR2 YYNGEE. This CDR3 contains 14 residues. Genomic DNA from each subset was divided evenly over several immunoSEQ plates. Data came from immunoSEQ multiplex PCR; TCRdb stores just in-frame clones and leaves some out. The profile covers approximately 88,000 clones, with 68% appearing a single time and about 50% taken by the ten largest. On this clone itself: Its specificity is not known.

Material for sequencing was memory CD8+ T cells sorted from blood. As to subset: CD45RO+ cells pooled with CCR7-negative TemRA cells. This clonotype was obtained from a man younger than 40 in good health. The chain uses TRBV9 and TRBJ1-4, with D uncertain. The CDR3, as DNA: TGTGCCAGTTCGCCTTGGACGAGTAATGAAAAACTGTTTTTT. Protein: CASSPWTSNEKLFF. The full variable domain, in which reference TRBV9 and TRBJ1-4 provide the parts outside the CDR3, is DSGVTQTPKHLITATGQRVTLRCSPRSGDLSVYWYQQSLDQGLQFLIQYYNGEERAKGNILERFSAQQFPDLHSELNLSSLELGDSALYFCASSPWTSNEKLFFGSGTQLSVL.